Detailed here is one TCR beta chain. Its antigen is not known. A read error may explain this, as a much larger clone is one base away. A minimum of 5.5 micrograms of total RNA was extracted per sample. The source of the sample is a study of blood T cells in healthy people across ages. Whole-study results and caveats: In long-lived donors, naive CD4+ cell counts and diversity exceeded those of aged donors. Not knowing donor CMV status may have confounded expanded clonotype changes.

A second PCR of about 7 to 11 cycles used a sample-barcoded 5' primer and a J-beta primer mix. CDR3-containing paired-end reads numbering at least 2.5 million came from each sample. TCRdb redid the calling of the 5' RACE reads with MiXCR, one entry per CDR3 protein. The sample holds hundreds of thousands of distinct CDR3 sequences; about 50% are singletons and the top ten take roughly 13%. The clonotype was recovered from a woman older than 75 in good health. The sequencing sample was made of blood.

The CDR3 region is CASSVGDSPLHF. CDR3 in DNA: TGTGCCAGCAGCGTAGGGGATTCACCCCTCCACTTT. The rearrangement joins TRBV9 to TRBJ1-6; D gene unclear. Trimming shortened V by 0 bases and J by 8 bases, and 3 bases separated the two germline ends. Germline lookup yields CDR1 SGDLS and CDR2 YYNGEE. The CDR3 has 12 amino acids.